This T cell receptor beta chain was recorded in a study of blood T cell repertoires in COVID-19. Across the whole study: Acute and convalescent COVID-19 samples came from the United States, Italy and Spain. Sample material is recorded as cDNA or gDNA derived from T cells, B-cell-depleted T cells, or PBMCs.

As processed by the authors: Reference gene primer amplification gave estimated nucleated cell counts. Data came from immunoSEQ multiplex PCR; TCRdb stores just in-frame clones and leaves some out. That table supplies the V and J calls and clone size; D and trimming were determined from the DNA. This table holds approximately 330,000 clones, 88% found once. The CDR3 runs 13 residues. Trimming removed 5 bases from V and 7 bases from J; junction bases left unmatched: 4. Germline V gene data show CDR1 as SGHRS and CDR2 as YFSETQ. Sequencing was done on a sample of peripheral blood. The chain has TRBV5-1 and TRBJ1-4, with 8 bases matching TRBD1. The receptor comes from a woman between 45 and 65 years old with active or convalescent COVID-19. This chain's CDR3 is CASRSTGAEKLFF. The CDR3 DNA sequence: TGCGCCAGCAGGTCGACAGGGGCTGAAAAACTGTTTTTT.